The 4 T cell receptor beta chains presented below share a single source sample, sequenced in a study of T cell responses to AZD1222 COVID-19 vaccine. Some clones are missing from TCRdb's copy, which holds only in-frame ones; the method was immunoSEQ multiplex PCR. This sample carries roughly 140,000 clones, 85% to 95% of them seen once, and the ten largest clones take approximately 2%. The specimen comprised peripheral blood, sampled on day 0 of AZD1222 vaccination. The receptors were gathered from an adult in good health.

The chain employs TRBV5-4 and TRBJ2-5; D unresolved. The CDR3 sequence is 13 residues long. CDR1 and CDR2 from the germline V gene are SGHNT and YYREEE (reference sequence). With 1 base removed from V and 1 base from J, the gap between germline ends came to 5 bases. The CDR3 DNA follows: TGTGCCAGCAGCTTGCGGATCCAAGAGACCCAGTACTTC. Amino acids: CASSLRIQETQYF.

The CDR3 is CASSLGPPNSNQPQHF. In DNA form, the CDR3 reads TGTGCCAGCAGCCTCGGCCCCCCTAATAGCAATCAGCCCCAGCATTTT. The chain couples TRBV7-6 to TRBJ1-5; D unclear. From germline, CDR1 is SGHVS and CDR2 FNYEAQ. The germline V and J ends were trimmed by 5 bases and 0 bases, with 14 bases remaining between them. This CDR3 region has 16 residues. The variable domain in full, with the rest retrieved from reference TRBV7-6 and TRBJ1-5, is GAGVSQSPRYKVTKRGQDVALRCDPISGHVSLYWYRQALGQGPEFLTYFNYEAQQDKSGLPNDRFSAERPEGSISTLTIQRTEQRDSAMYRCASSLGPPNSNQPQHFGDGTRLSIL.

V usage is TRBV10-3 and J usage is TRBJ2-5; weak D call: TRBD1 (5 bases). The germline V and J ends were trimmed by 10 bases and 4 bases, with 10 bases remaining between them. Germline V gene data show CDR1 as ENHRY and CDR2 as SYGVKD. The CDR3 has 11 residues. The DNA of the CDR3 is TGTGCCACGGCCCAGGGAGAGACCCAGTACTTC. Amino acids: CATAQGETQYF.

The CDR3 sequence: CCWSKNTEAFF. The DNA for the CDR3 is TGCTGTTGGTCCAAGAACACTGAAGCTTTCTTT. The chain uses TRBV20-1 and TRBJ1-1, with D unclear. This CDR3 has 11 residues. The germline gives CDR1 DFQATT, CDR2 SNEGSKA (reference sequence).